This record looks at one T cell receptor beta chain sequence and its context. The data derive from a study of blood T cell repertoires in COVID-19. The wider study: Sample material is recorded as cDNA or gDNA derived from T cells, B-cell-depleted T cells, or PBMCs.

Germline CDR1 and CDR2: SGDLS and YYNGEE. This CDR3 is built from 17 residues. V was pared by 3 bases and J by 1 base, with 17 bases between. Authors' methods: Cell counts per sample came from amplifying reference gene primers. TCRdb keeps only in-frame clones here, not all; method: immunoSEQ multiplex PCR. V and J calls and clone size are as listed in that table; D and trimming were resolved from the DNA. Of around 500,000 clones in the sample, 80% to 90% are singletons; the top ten hold approximately 2.9%. Sequenced sample: peripheral blood. The receptor was derived from a human donor in a cohort sampled during active COVID-19. The chain couples TRBV9 to TRBJ1-3; weak D call: TRBD1 (5 bases). The CDR3 loop is CASSAGGEVRSGNTIYF. CDR3 coding DNA: TGTGCCAGCAGCGCTGGGGGGGAAGTTAGGTCTGGAAACACCATATATTTT.